The clone carrying this T cell receptor beta chain was detected many times. Stated time point: before trial treatment. Each patient who was eligible had an advanced solid tumor with no tumor-infiltrating lymphocytes. This entry comes from a study of low-dose radiotherapy and immunotherapy resistance in tumors. Alpha and beta chains were covered, as first-strand cDNA relied on TRAV- and TRBV-specific primers. TCRs were put through approximately 21 PCR cycles of amplification with Phusion. A constant-region primer and the V-primer adapter served as the primer pair. TCRdb redid the calling of the reads with MiXCR, one entry per CDR3 protein. The data contain around 64,000 distinct CDR3 sequences, roughly 29% of them singletons. Sequenced material: PBMCs, taken before treatment. The sequence derives from a male donor with rectosigmoid adenocarcinoma.

The CDR3 DNA follows: TGTGCCAGCAGCTACCACAGGGGGCGAGTTTCACCCCTCCACTTT. It encodes CASSYHRGRVSPLHF. This rearrangement joins TRBV7-9 to TRBJ1-6; 9 bases map to TRBD1. Germline CDR1 and CDR2: SEHNR and FQNEAQ (reference sequence). The V segment lost 4 bases and the J segment 9 bases; nucleotides outside the gene matches: 7. This CDR3 region has 15 residues.